These 19 T cell receptor beta chains were all obtained from the same sample, sequenced in a study of OX40 agonist ivuxolimab in advanced cancers. Generated by immunoSEQ multiplex PCR, the TCRdb table keeps only in-frame clones and is missing some. The table has tens of thousands of clones, roughly 88% seen once. Sample: CD4+ or CD8+ T cells sorted from blood, taken in a trial of the OX40 agonist ivuxolimab. All receptors derive from an adult with an advanced solid tumor such as melanoma, head and neck, liver or kidney cancer.

V usage is TRBV5-1 and J usage is TRBJ2-1, with D unresolved. Trimming shortened V by 4 bases and J by 0 bases, and 11 bases separated the two germline ends. Germline V CDR1 and CDR2: SGHRS, YFSETQ. This CDR3 spans 15 amino acids. Written as DNA, the CDR3 is TGCGCCAGCAGCCAAGGACGGAGCTCCTACAATGAGCAGTTCTTC. Amino acid sequence: CASSQGRSSYNEQFF.

The chain carries TRBV21-1 and TRBJ1-1; the table's D gene call, TRBD1, was not cross checked with the DNA. TRBV21-1 is a pseudogene segment. This CDR3 spans 15 amino acids. The CDR3 protein is CASSPLGQRDTEAFF. The DNA of the CDR3 is TGTGCCAGCAGCCCCCTGGGACAACGGGACACTGAAGCTTTCTTT.

This chain joins TRBV21-1 and TRBJ2-1. TRBV21-1 is flagged as a pseudogene. The CDR3 totals 17 residues. This chain's CDR3 is CASSKIPRGGFDNEQFF. The CDR3 nucleotides read TGTGCCAGCAGCAAAATTCCGAGGGGTGGCTTTGATAATGAGCAGTTCTTC.

V usage is TRBV19 and J usage is TRBJ2-2; D unclear. V was pared by 0 bases and J by 2 bases, with 7 bases between. The CDR3 length is 15 residues. Germline V gene sequence: CDR1 LNHDA, CDR2 SQIVND (reference sequence). CDR3 DNA: TGTGCCAGTAGTATAGACAGCCCAAACACCGGGGAGCTGTTTTTT. The encoded protein is CASSIDSPNTGELFF.

V usage is TRBV5-1 and J usage is TRBJ2-5, with D perhaps being TRBD1 or TRBD2 (5 bases each). V gave up 4 bases and J gave up 1 base, with 11 bases separating them. CDR1 and CDR2 from the germline V gene are SGHRS and YFSETQ. This CDR3 has 14 residues. The CDR3 region has the DNA TGCGCCAGCAGCCCGGATGGGGGCCAAGAGACCCAGTACTTC. This sequence encodes CASSPDGGQETQYF. Using reference TRBV5-1 and TRBJ2-5 for the parts outside the CDR3, the full variable domain is KAGVTQTPRYLIKTRGQQVTLSCSPISGHRSVSWYQQTPGQGLQFLFEYFSETQRNKGNFPGRFSGRQFSNSRSEMNVSTLELGDSALYLCASSPDGGQETQYFGPGTRLLVL.

V and J are TRBV29-1 and TRBJ1-1; 8 bases align to TRBD1. The CDR3 sequence is 12 residues long. Trimming removed 6 bases from V and 4 bases from J; junction bases left unmatched: 4. Germline loops: CDR1 SQVTM, CDR2 ANQGSEA. The CDR3: CSVGTGRTEAFF. In nucleotides, the CDR3 is TGCAGCGTGGGGACAGGTCGCACTGAAGCTTTCTTT.

This sequence joins TRBV7-8 and TRBJ1-4; TRBD1 matches at 10 bases. The trim removed 2 bases at V and 2 bases at J, leaving 11 bases unmatched. Germline loops: CDR1 SGHVS, CDR2 FQNEAQ. There are 19 residues in the CDR3. DNA of the CDR3: TGTGCCAGCAGCTTAAGCCGGGGACAGGGGCTTCGCACTAATGAAAAACTGTTTTTT. This sequence encodes CASSLSRGQGLRTNEKLFF.

This clone has a handful of counts. The chain uses TRBV2 and TRBJ1-2; maybe TRBD1 (5 bases). In germline, CDR1 is SNHLY, CDR2 FYNNEI. The CDR3 runs 16 residues. Trimming cost V 2 bases and J 7 bases, with 20 bases left between them. The CDR3 DNA reads TGTGCCAGCAGTGAAAGGGAGGCCACCTCGGGGGGTGGCTACACCTTC. Translation: CASSEREATSGGGYTF.

The CDR3 bases are TGTGCCACCAATTCCAGGGGATCCGCAGATACGCAGTATTTT. This gives the protein CATNSRGSADTQYF. The chain links TRBV19 to TRBJ2-3; tentative D call: TRBD1 (6 bases). Germline CDR1 and CDR2: LNHDA and SQIVND (reference sequence). The V end was cut by 10 bases, the J end by 4 bases, with 18 bases between. The CDR3 spans 14 residues.

This clone was detected only a few times. The J gene is TRBJ1-2, the V gene TRBV5-1, with 8 bases aligning to TRBD1. With V trimmed by 4 bases and J by 3 bases, 17 bases remained unmatched. CDR3 length: 18 residues. Germline CDR1 SGHRS, CDR2 YFSETQ. The CDR3 bases are TGCGCCAGCAGCACCCTAACAGGGGGTGTAGGGTCATACTATGGCTACACCTTC. Encoded protein: CASSTLTGGVGSYYGYTF.

The J gene is TRBJ2-7, the V gene TRBV9, with a possible D match to TRBD1 (6 bases). CDR3 size: 14 residues. Germline values: CDR1 SGDLS, CDR2 YYNGEE. Trimming took off 4 bases at V and 2 bases at J, with 13 bases between the two ends. For the CDR3, the DNA is TGTGCCAGCAGCCGCGATCGGGACACCTACGAGCAGTACTTC. Protein: CASSRDRDTYEQYF.

This chain uses TRBV6-1 with TRBJ1-5; D unclear. The CDR3 has 15 amino acids. Germline V lookup: CDR1 MNHNS, CDR2 SASEGT. Trimming took off 1 base at V and 2 bases at J, with 9 bases between the two ends. The CDR3 DNA reads TGTGCCAGCAGTGAAGTGGGCAGGCGCAATCAGCCCCAGCATTTT. This gives the protein CASSEVGRRNQPQHF.

Here the CDR3 reads CASSARESNQPQHF. In nucleotides, the CDR3 is TGTGCCAGCAGCGCCAGAGAAAGCAATCAGCCCCAGCATTTT. This chain uses TRBV5-4 with TRBJ1-5; D unresolved. The germline V gene has CDR1 SGHNT and CDR2 YYREEE (reference sequence). V shed 4 bases and J shed 1 base, with 9 bases lying between them. This CDR3 region has 14 residues.

This sequence joins TRBV12-2 and TRBJ2-7; the table assigns TRBD1, which was not confirmed against the DNA. TRBV12-2 is described as a pseudogene. This CDR3 region has 16 residues. The chain's CDR3 is CASRLVRRQGAREQYF. The CDR3 region has the DNA TGTGCAAGTCGCTTAGTACGACGACAGGGGGCAAGAGAGCAGTACTTC.

This clone was seen a few times. The gene calls are TRBV6-6 and TRBJ2-7; no firm D call. Germline CDR1 is MNHNY and CDR2 is SVGAGI (reference sequence). V lost 0 bases, J lost 0 bases, and 6 bases lay in between. This CDR3 contains 14 residues. CDR3 coding DNA: TGTGCCAGCAGTTACTCTTCAGACTCCTACGAGCAGTACTTC. As protein: CASSYSSDSYEQYF.

The sample holds one count of this clone. This rearrangement joins TRBV6-6 to TRBJ1-1; D unresolved. Trimming stripped 5 bases from V and 1 base from J, with 14 bases between. CDR1 is MNHNY and CDR2 is SVGAGI in the germline V gene (reference sequence). There are 15 residues in the CDR3. CDR3 in amino acids: CASSRLSGRNTEAFF. CDR3 nucleotide sequence: TGTGCCAGCAGTCGACTCAGCGGGAGGAACACTGAAGCTTTCTTT.

The chain employs TRBV19 and TRBJ1-1, with unresolved D. This CDR3 contains 15 residues. V lost 7 bases, J lost 5 bases, and 20 bases lay in between. Germline V gives CDR1 LNHDA, CDR2 SQIVND (reference sequence). The CDR3 nucleotides read TGTGCCAGTACCACTTGGACGGGAGGGTCGACTGAAGCTTTCTTT. This sequence encodes CASTTWTGGSTEAFF. Filled out from reference TRBV19 and TRBJ1-1, the complete variable domain reads DGGITQSPKYLFRKEGQNVTLSCEQNLNHDAMYWYRQDPGQGLRLIYYSQIVNDFQKGDIAEGYSVSREKKESFPLTVTSAQKNPTAFYLCASTTWTGGSTEAFFGQGTRLTVV.

The chain carries TRBV7-9 and TRBJ1-1; no clear D gene. V lost 7 bases, J lost 3 bases, and 6 bases lay in between. The CDR3 contains 11 residues. The germline CDR1 and CDR2 sequences are SEHNR and FQNEAQ (reference sequence). CDR3 region: CASTPDTEAFF. The DNA for the CDR3 is TGTGCCAGCACCCCCGACACTGAAGCTTTCTTT.

The chain employs TRBV6-1 and TRBJ2-5, with D possibly called TRBD1 or TRBD2 (5 bases each). Trimming left V 2 bases short and J 9 bases short, with 10 bases between. CDR1 and CDR2 (germline): MNHNS, SASEGT. This CDR3 has 12 amino acids. This CDR3 is CASSEIPGPQYF. The CDR3 coding sequence is TGTGCCAGCAGTGAAATACCGGGACCCCAGTACTTC.